The 15 T cell receptor beta chains listed next were all sequenced from one sample in a study of blood T cell repertoires in COVID-19. Sequenced by immunoSEQ multiplex PCR; TCRdb stores in-frame clones only, minus some. The table records roughly 28,000 clones, approximately 80% of them present only once. The specimen was peripheral blood. All receptors derive from an elderly man with active or convalescent COVID-19.

The CDR3 protein is CASSQGPTIGRSGNTIYF. The CDR3 nucleotides read TGTGCCAGCAGTCAGGGGCCTACTATCGGTAGATCTGGAAACACCATATATTTT. This chain uses TRBV2 with TRBJ1-3; TRBD1 is a possible D gene (6 bases). The germline gives CDR1 SNHLY, CDR2 FYNNEI. Between the trimmed V and J ends, which lost 5 bases and 1 base, there was a span of 21 bases. The CDR3 is made up of 18 amino acids.

The rearrangement joins TRBV27 to TRBJ1-2; D gene ambiguous. The germline CDR1 and CDR2 sequences are MNHEY and SMNVEV (reference sequence). The V and J ends lost 8 bases and 4 bases respectively, with 17 bases between them. This CDR3 is 14 amino acids long. In DNA form, the CDR3 reads TGTGCCAGCGCCCCTACAGTAGGTCTCTATGGCTACACCTTC. Residues: CASAPTVGLYGYTF.

This chain connects TRBV5-6 to TRBJ2-7; D gene uncertain. Germline V CDR1 and CDR2: SGHDT, YYEEEE. The V end was cut by 0 bases, the J end by 4 bases, with 5 bases between. The CDR3 is 12 residues long. The DNA for the CDR3 is TGTGCCAGCAGCTTGGCACAGTACGAGCAGTACTTC. Protein sequence: CASSLAQYEQYF.

V is TRBV5-1 and J is TRBJ2-1, with D possibly matching TRBD2 (5 bases). The CDR3 consists of 15 residues. Germline assignment: CDR1 SGHRS and CDR2 YFSETQ. Trimming removed 1 base from V and 6 bases from J, with 14 bases in between. The CDR3 loop is CASSLTDSALNEQFF. The CDR3, as DNA: TGCGCCAGCAGCTTGACGGACTCAGCGCTCAATGAGCAGTTCTTC.

The chain couples TRBV9 to TRBJ1-4, with TRBD1 matching over 8 bases. Germline assignment: CDR1 SGDLS and CDR2 YYNGEE. V lost 0 bases, J lost 6 bases, and 4 bases stayed unmatched. This CDR3 is built from 15 residues. The CDR3 nucleotides are TGTGCCAGCAGCGTAGGACAGGGGACGGATGAAAAACTGTTTTTT. Its translation is CASSVGQGTDEKLFF.

This sequence joins TRBV5-1 and TRBJ1-2, with D unclear. Deletions cut 0 bases from V and 4 bases from J, with 4 bases between. The germline V gene encodes CDR1 SGHRS and CDR2 YFSETQ. The CDR3 totals 12 residues. The CDR3 here is CASSLGGYGYTF. In DNA form, the CDR3 reads TGCGCCAGCAGCTTGGGCGGCTATGGCTACACCTTC.

This clone was detected once. The rearrangement links TRBV7-3 to TRBJ2-1, with 8 bases fitting TRBD2. The V segment lost 2 bases and the J segment 7 bases; nucleotides outside the gene matches: 7. CDR3 length: 15 residues. Per germline, CDR1 SGHTA and CDR2 FQGTGA. The chain's CDR3 is CASSLVTSGKNEQFF. The CDR3 nucleotides read TGTGCCAGCAGCTTAGTTACTAGCGGTAAAAATGAGCAGTTCTTC.

The chain uses TRBV21-1 and TRBJ2-5; the table calls TRBD2, which could not be checked here. TRBV21-1 constitutes a pseudogene. The length of the CDR3 is 16 residues. CDR3 loop: CASSFRQREGQETQYF. For the CDR3, the DNA is TGTGCCAGCAGCTTTAGACAGCGGGAGGGCCAAGAGACCCAGTACTTC.

The sample holds a few counts of this clone. The genes are TRBV29-1 and TRBJ2-7, with 9 bases lining up with TRBD1. The CDR3 totals 11 residues. The V gene's germline CDR1 is SQVTM and CDR2 ANQGSEA. J was trimmed by 4 bases and V by 6 bases; bases with no gene match: 1. The DNA for the CDR3 is TGCAGCGTGGGGACAGGGTACGAGCAGTACTTC. It specifies CSVGTGYEQYF.

This rearrangement joins TRBV6-5 to TRBJ1-1; possible D gene TRBD1, 6 bases. With 0 bases removed from V and 7 bases from J, the gap between germline ends came to 12 bases. The CDR3 totals 14 residues. Germline values: CDR1 MNHEY, CDR2 SVGAGI. The CDR3 loop is CASSYSEQGSEAFF. Here the CDR3 DNA reads TGTGCCAGCAGTTACTCGGAGCAGGGGAGTGAAGCTTTCTTT.

This clone was seen a single time. The genes are TRBV4-1 and TRBJ1-2; D uncertain. This CDR3 has 14 residues. Germline CDR1 is MGHRA and CDR2 is YSYEKL. V was pared by 0 bases and J by 6 bases, with 11 bases between. The CDR3 DNA follows: TGCGCCAGCAGCCAAGATCGGGTAGGCAATGGCTACACCTTC. This sequence encodes CASSQDRVGNGYTF.

This clone was recorded once. V is TRBV2 and J is TRBJ2-7; 11 nucleotides match TRBD2. The germline gives CDR1 SNHLY, CDR2 FYNNEI. V dropped 6 bases and J dropped 0; count of bases not matched to a gene: 4. The CDR3 has 15 amino acids. The CDR3 DNA reads as TGTGCCAGCAGAGGGGGACTAGCGGCCTCCTACGAGCAGTACTTC. Its translation: CASRGGLAASYEQYF.

The chain has TRBV19 and TRBJ1-2; 7 bases align to TRBD1. CDR3 length: 13 residues. The J segment lost 6 bases and the V segment lost 6 bases, leaving 7 bases of the junction unmatched. Per the germline V gene, CDR1 is LNHDA and CDR2 is SQIVND (reference sequence). The CDR3 sequence: CASRNRQGHGYTF. Here the CDR3 DNA reads TGTGCCAGTAGGAACCGACAGGGCCATGGCTACACCTTC.

This clone was observed once. The chain has TRBV6-5 and TRBJ2-4; D perhaps matches TRBD1 (5 bases). The V and J ends lost 10 bases and 1 base respectively, with 17 bases between them. The CDR3 runs 15 residues. Germline V CDR1 and CDR2: MNHEY, SVGAGI. CDR3 in amino acids: CATTGWGQAKNIQYF. The CDR3 DNA sequence: TGTGCCACTACTGGGTGGGGCCAGGCCAAAAACATTCAGTACTTC.

This chain connects TRBV7-2 to TRBJ2-7, with a tentative D call TRBD1 (6 bases). V was cut by 5 bases and J by 1 base, with 15 bases left in between. Germline V lookup: CDR1 SGHTA, CDR2 FQGNSA. The CDR3 runs 15 residues. CDR3 sequence (DNA): TGTGCCAGCAGCCATACAGGGCCTCAATCCTACGAGCAGTACTTC. It specifies CASSHTGPQSYEQYF.